One sample yielded the 19 T cell receptor beta chains listed below, sequenced in a study of T-cell reconstitution after alpha-beta-depleted transplantation in children. Preparing the TCRbeta library involved the use of unique molecular identifiers. TCRdb redid the calling of the PCR reads with MiXCR, one entry per CDR3 protein. The sample has about 290,000 distinct CDR3 sequences, roughly 9.1% seen once. The input for sequencing was PBMCs, taken before TCRalphabeta/CD19-depleted stem cell transplant. The origin of the receptors is a boy younger than two with acute myeloid leukemia, due to receive a stem cell transplant.

V usage is TRBV2 and J usage is TRBJ2-1, with 10 bases identical to TRBD2. The CDR3 runs to 15 residues. V shed 4 bases, J shed 7 bases, and the junction held 7 bases outside the gene matches. The germline CDR1 and CDR2 sequences are SNHLY and FYNNEI. The CDR3 nucleotides are TGTGCCAGCAGTGTACCAGCGGGGGGGCCGAATGAGCAGTTCTTC. Residues: CASSVPAGGPNEQFF. Based on the CDR3 plus reference TRBV2 and TRBJ2-1, the full variable domain is EPEVTQTPSHQVTQMGQEVILRCVPISNHLYFYWYRQILGQKVEFLVSFYNNEISEKSEIFDDQFSVERPDGSNFTLKIRSTKLEDSAMYFCASSVPAGGPNEQFFGPGTRLTVL.

This clonotype has ten or more counts. The chain recombines TRBV6-1 with TRBJ2-3; 9 positions match TRBD1. V was pared by 4 bases and J by 3 bases, with 8 bases of the junction left unmatched. The germline V gene has CDR1 MNHNS and CDR2 SASEGT. The CDR3 contains 16 residues. This CDR3 reads CASSGTGVAVTDTQYF. The CDR3 nucleotides are TGTGCCAGCAGTGGGACAGGGGTCGCGGTTACAGATACGCAGTATTTT.

This clonotype was observed a few times. This chain joins TRBV24-1 and TRBJ1-2; 11 bases agree with TRBD1. The CDR3 extends over 14 amino acids. V trimming: 4 bases; J trimming: 8 bases; junction bases outside the gene matches: 5. Germline V lookup: CDR1 KGHDR, CDR2 SFDVKD. CDR3 protein: CATSEQGQGAGYTF. The CDR3 bases are TGTGCCACCAGTGAACAAGGACAGGGGGCCGGCTACACCTTC.

This clonotype was observed many times. The chain carries TRBV5-5 and TRBJ2-5; D gene ambiguous. Germline CDR1 SGHKS, CDR2 YYEKEE (reference sequence). This CDR3 is built from 13 residues. V lost 6 bases and J 1 base, leaving 10 bases between the germline ends. The CDR3 nucleotides read TGTGCCAGCACCTGGGGTGGCCAAGAGACCCAGTACTTC. The encoded protein is CASTWGGQETQYF.

The sample holds many counts of this clonotype. The rearrangement links TRBV12-3 or TRBV12-4 to TRBJ2-7, with D maybe TRBD2 (6 bases). V was clipped by 5 bases and J by 6 bases, with 17 bases between them. The CDR3 consists of 14 residues. CDR3 nucleotide sequence: TGTGCCAGCAGTCAGGACTATACCGGAAGCGAGCAGTACTTC. Its translation: CASSQDYTGSEQYF.

This clonotype was observed many times. CDR3 amino acids: CASSLDRSYEQYF. For the CDR3, the DNA is TGTGCCAGCAGCTTGGACAGGAGCTACGAGCAGTACTTC. This chain joins TRBV12-3 or TRBV12-4 and TRBJ2-7; 7 bases are a match to TRBD1. After removal of 6 bases from V and 3 bases from J, the junction contained 5 bases not matched to a gene. This CDR3 spans 13 amino acids.

This clonotype showed up many times. The chain couples TRBV18 to TRBJ2-3; 14 nucleotides line up with TRBD2. Germline V gene sequence: CDR1 KGHSH, CDR2 LQKENI. Germline trimming cut 3 bases from V and 1 base from J; bases unmatched to any gene: 15. There are 21 residues in the CDR3. CDR3 in amino acids: CASSPTGLAGGPRRGTDTQYF. CDR3 coding DNA: TGTGCCAGCTCACCTACCGGACTAGCGGGAGGCCCAAGGCGGGGCACAGATACGCAGTATTTT.

Ten or more counts support this clonotype. This chain's CDR3 is CASSRHYEQYF. DNA for the CDR3: TGTGCCAGCAGCCGACATTACGAGCAGTACTTC. The chain carries TRBV7-9 and TRBJ2-7; D remains unclear. The CDR3 runs to 11 residues. CDR1 and CDR2 from the germline V gene are SEHNR and FQNEAQ (reference sequence). Trimming took 5 bases from V and 4 from J, leaving 6 bases between them. Full variable domain (missing parts from reference TRBV7-9 and TRBJ2-7): DTGVSQNPRHKITKRGQNVTFRCDPISEHNRLYWYRQTLGQGPEFLTYFQNEAQLEKSRLLSDRFSAERPKGSFSTLEIQRTEQGDSAMYLCASSRHYEQYFGPGTRLTVT.

This clonotype has at least ten counts. V and J are TRBV11-2 and TRBJ1-1, with D possibly TRBD1 on 6 matching bases. Trimming pared 4 bases from V and 7 bases from J, leaving 22 bases between. This CDR3 has 16 amino acids. The germline CDR1 and CDR2 sequences are SGHAT and FQNNGV. The CDR3 here is CASSYIVSQGQGEAFF. CDR3 sequence (DNA): TGTGCCAGCAGCTATATCGTTTCACAGGGTCAAGGTGAAGCTTTCTTT. The entire variable domain, with the rest obtained from reference TRBV11-2 and TRBJ1-1, is as follows: EAGVAQSPRYKIIEKRQSVAFWCNPISGHATLYWYQQILGQGPKLLIQFQNNGVVDDSQLPKDRFSAERLKGVDSTLKIQPAKLEDSAVYLCASSYIVSQGQGEAFFGQGTRLTVV.

This clonotype was seen ten or more times. The rearrangement uses TRBV7-9 and TRBJ2-4; the match to TRBD1 covers 8 bases. Germline V gives CDR1 SEHNR, CDR2 FQNEAQ (reference sequence). The CDR3 runs to 13 residues. V was clipped by 3 bases and J by 8 bases; unmatched bases: 3. CDR3: CASSLQGADIQYF. CDR3 nucleotides: TGTGCCAGCAGCTTGCAGGGGGCGGACATTCAGTACTTC.

This clonotype was observed at least ten times. The V gene is TRBV7-6, the J gene TRBJ2-2; D ambiguous. Germline V gives CDR1 SGHVS, CDR2 FNYEAQ. Trimming removed 1 base from V and 1 base from J, with 10 bases in between. This CDR3 comprises 16 residues. CDR3 sequence: CASSLGARLNTGELFF. The DNA for the CDR3 is TGTGCCAGCAGCTTAGGGGCGAGGCTGAACACCGGGGAGCTGTTTTTT.

This clonotype has ten or more counts. V is TRBV5-1 and J is TRBJ2-3, with D possibly TRBD2 on 6 matching bases. Germline V gene sequence: CDR1 SGHRS, CDR2 YFSETQ. The CDR3 consists of 14 residues. V gave up 6 bases and J gave up 4 bases, with 15 bases separating them. The CDR3 DNA sequence: TGCGCCAGCAACAGTGGAGGGGACCCAGATACGCAGTATTTT. As protein: CASNSGGDPDTQYF.

This clonotype was picked up many times. The chain combines TRBV20-1 with TRBJ2-3; 7 positions agree with TRBD2. This CDR3 has 15 residues. Germline V lookup: CDR1 DFQATT, CDR2 SNEGSKA (reference sequence). The V and J ends lost 6 bases and 8 bases, in that order; junction bases with no gene match: 17. In nucleotides, the CDR3 is TGCAGTGCCTTCCTGGGAGGGAGCCCCTTAGGTACGCAGTATTTT. Protein: CSAFLGGSPLGTQYF.

This clonotype was detected a few times. The rearrangement joins TRBV7-6 to TRBJ2-7, with 9 positions matching TRBD1. Germline CDR1 and CDR2: SGHVS and FNYEAQ. The length of the CDR3 is 15 residues. V lost 0 bases to trimming and J lost 5 bases; unmatched junction nucleotides: 5. The chain's CDR3 is CASSLATGGRNEQYF. CDR3 bases: TGTGCCAGCAGCTTAGCGACAGGGGGGAGGAACGAGCAGTACTTC.

The table lists this clonotype with many counts. The chain has TRBV12-3 or TRBV12-4 and TRBJ1-6; D remains ambiguous. The CDR3 has 14 amino acids. V gave up 2 bases and J gave up 6 bases, with 8 bases separating them. The CDR3 reads CASSLRSANSPLHF. As DNA, the CDR3 is TGTGCCAGCAGTTTAAGGTCAGCTAATTCACCCCTCCACTTT.

A few counts support this clonotype. This chain connects TRBV28 to TRBJ2-5; no definite D call. V was clipped by 7 bases and J by 4 bases, with 19 bases between them. The length of the CDR3 is 15 residues. Germline CDR1 is MDHEN and CDR2 is SYDVKM. The CDR3 DNA reads TGTGCCAGCAAACGTCGCTTGGAGCGCCGAGAGACCCAGTACTTC. As protein: CASKRRLERRETQYF.

This clonotype was counted at least ten times. The chain has TRBV12-3 or TRBV12-4 and TRBJ1-6, with D unresolved. CDR3 length equals 12 residues. Trimming cost V 6 bases and J 6 bases, with 6 bases left between them. In nucleotides, the CDR3 is TGTGCCAGCAGCCCAAGTAATTCACCCCTCCACTTT. Its translation: CASSPSNSPLHF.

The V gene is TRBV28, the J gene TRBJ2-7, with D hard to call. This CDR3 region has 12 residues. Per the germline V gene, CDR1 is MDHEN and CDR2 is SYDVKM. V was clipped by 3 bases and J by 3 bases, with 6 bases between them. The CDR3 here is CASSFFDYEQYF. CDR3 nucleotide sequence: TGTGCCAGCAGTTTTTTCGACTACGAGCAGTACTTC.

This clonotype came up many times. This chain connects TRBV7-9 to TRBJ2-3; 7 nucleotides agree with TRBD1. This CDR3 is 13 amino acids long. The germline V gene encodes CDR1 SEHNR and CDR2 FQNEAQ (reference sequence). With V trimmed by 7 bases and J by 2 bases, 3 bases remained unmatched. The CDR3 bases are TGTGCCAGCACACAGGGGCACACAGATACGCAGTATTTT. Its protein product is CASTQGHTDTQYF. Full variable domain (missing parts from reference TRBV7-9 and TRBJ2-3): DTGVSQNPRHKITKRGQNVTFRCDPISEHNRLYWYRQTLGQGPEFLTYFQNEAQLEKSRLLSDRFSAERPKGSFSTLEIQRTEQGDSAMYLCASTQGHTDTQYFGPGTRLTVL.